This T cell receptor (beta chain) was obtained from a study of T cell responses to AZD1222 COVID-19 vaccine. J was trimmed by 5 bases and V by 1 base; bases with no gene match: 6. CDR3 length equals 15 residues. Germline V gene sequence: CDR1 KGHDR, CDR2 SFDVKD. Investigators merged groups given second doses at roughly 4 or roughly 12 weeks. Clones were sequenced by immunoSEQ multiplex PCR, and TCRdb holds only the in-frame ones, with some missing. The sample has about 110,000 clones, less than 95% seen once. About this clone: Its specificity is not known.

Study results and caveats: Spike-specific TCR breadth and depth both grew after two AZD1222 doses. Females outnumbered males among donors, who were mostly white British; clonal diversity was possibly underestimated.

The rearrangement uses TRBV24-1 and TRBJ2-5; 7 positions match TRBD2. The sequences come from peripheral blood, collected 28 days after the second AZD1222 dose. The receptor was isolated from an adult who received the AZD1222 COVID-19 vaccine. Here the CDR3 reads CATSDFGAGLETQYF. In nucleotides, the CDR3 is TGTGCCACCAGTGATTTTGGAGCGGGACTTGAGACCCAGTACTTC.